This T cell receptor beta chain was identified in a study of OX40 agonist ivuxolimab in advanced cancers. Study-wide context: Ivuxolimab was a fully human IgG2 agonistic monoclonal antibody targeting the costimulatory receptor OX40 (CD134). The monotherapy dose-escalation portion (N ≈ 52 patients) of the phase I ivuxolimab trial is reported in the paper. Intravenous ivuxolimab was administered to patients every 2 weeks at six dose levels: 0.01, 0.1, 0.3, 1.5, 3 and 10 mg/kg. Patients were allowed to have had prior anti-PD-1, anti-PD-L1 or anti-CTLA-4 therapy, and approximately 43% of the dose-escalation patients had previously received checkpoint inhibitors. Among the approximately 50 dose-escalation patients, some 19 had hepatocellular carcinoma, roughly 15 melanoma, 9 renal cell carcinoma and 9 head and neck cancer. Peripheral TCRbeta sequencing was intended to test whether TCR sequence diversity was altered and clonal T-cell expansion was caused by ivuxolimab. A male proportion of almost 85% and a mean age of about 60 years, ranging from about 23 to 90, were recorded for the dose-escalation cohort. Three dose-escalation patients achieved partial responses, one with hepatocellular carcinoma and two with cutaneous melanoma.

Patients with autoimmune disease history or receiving systemic immunosuppression were excluded from the trial. Peripheral blood for TCR sequencing was collected from all dose cohorts at baseline, on cycle 4 day 1, and on cycle 7 day 1. Samples came from an open-label, multicenter, first-in-human phase I dose-escalation trial of ivuxolimab. Adults with locally advanced or metastatic head and neck squamous cell, hepatocellular, melanoma or renal cell carcinoma were enrolled in the trial. CD4+ and CD8+ T cells were sorted separately from peripheral blood before TCR sequencing. For sequencing of the TCRbeta CDR3 region, genomic DNA was extracted from the sorted cells. The immunoSEQ Assay was used to sequence the TCRbeta CDR3 regions. As stored in TCRdb, this immuneACCESS dataset retains in-frame rearrangements with V and J assigned. A fraction of the clones does not appear; measured against another copy, unresolved V genes explain less than half of the discrepancy, and the remainder lacks a known reason. This sample lists tens of thousands of clones; approximately 81% were detected once. 0.8% to 1% of the sample rests with the top ten.

About this clone itself: Its antigen is not yet known. No clone much larger than this one lies a single base away; base qualities are absent.

Relative to germline, V is 4 bases shorter and J is 6 bases shorter, with 19 bases between their ends. Reading from cysteine to phenylalanine, the CDR3 counts 16 amino acids. Only the CDR3 part of the read is kept: 48 bases, read in frame from the first base. According to the germline V gene, CDR1 reads SGHRS and CDR2 reads YFSETQ. Study-wide findings and limitations: In the 0.1-3.0 mg/kg groups, partial responders were among the patients with the lowest normalized peripheral clonal expansion, particularly in CD8+ T cells. After ivuxolimab, more expanded clones were found on average in CD8+ T cells than in CD4+ T cells. Low levels of normalized T-cell clonal expansion were also seen in some patients who did not respond. Which antigens the clonally expanded peripheral T cells were specific for was not determined. At doses of 0.1 to 3.0 mg/kg, clonal expansion of both CD4+ and CD8+ T cells in blood was seen between baseline and week 6.

The source is an adult with an advanced solid tumor such as melanoma, head and neck, liver or kidney cancer. Source: CD4+ or CD8+ T cells sorted from blood, taken in a trial of the OX40 agonist ivuxolimab. The V and J genes are TRBV5-1 and TRBJ2-2, and the D gene may be TRBD1, 6 bases matching. The CDR3: CASSPHFTGISGELFF. The nucleotide sequence reads TGCGCCAGCAGCCCCCATTTTACAGGGATCTCCGGGGAGCTGTTTTTT. The entire variable domain, with the stretches around the CDR3 drawn from the reference TRBV5-1 and TRBJ2-2 proteins, is KAGVTQTPRYLIKTRGQQVTLSCSPISGHRSVSWYQQTPGQGLQFLFEYFSETQRNKGNFPGRFSGRQFSNSRSEMNVSTLELGDSALYLCASSPHFTGISGELFFGEGSRLTVL.